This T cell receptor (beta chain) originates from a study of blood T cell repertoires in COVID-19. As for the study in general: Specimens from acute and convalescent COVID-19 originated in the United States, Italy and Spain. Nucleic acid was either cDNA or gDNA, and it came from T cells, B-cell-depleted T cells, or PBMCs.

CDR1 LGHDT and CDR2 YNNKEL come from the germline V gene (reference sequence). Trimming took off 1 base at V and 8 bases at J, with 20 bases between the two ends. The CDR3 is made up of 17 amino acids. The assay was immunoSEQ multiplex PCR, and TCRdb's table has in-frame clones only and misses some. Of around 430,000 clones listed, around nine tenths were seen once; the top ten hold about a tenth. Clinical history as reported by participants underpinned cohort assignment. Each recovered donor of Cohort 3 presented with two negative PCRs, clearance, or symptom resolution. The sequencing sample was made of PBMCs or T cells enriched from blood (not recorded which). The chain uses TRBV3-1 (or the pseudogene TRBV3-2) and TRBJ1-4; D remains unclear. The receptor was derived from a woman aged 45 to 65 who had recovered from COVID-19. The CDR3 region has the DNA TGTGCCAGCAGCCAAGCTCGCCCCCGTGGCCGCAAGGAAAAACTGTTTTTT. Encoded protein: CASSQARPRGRKEKLFF.